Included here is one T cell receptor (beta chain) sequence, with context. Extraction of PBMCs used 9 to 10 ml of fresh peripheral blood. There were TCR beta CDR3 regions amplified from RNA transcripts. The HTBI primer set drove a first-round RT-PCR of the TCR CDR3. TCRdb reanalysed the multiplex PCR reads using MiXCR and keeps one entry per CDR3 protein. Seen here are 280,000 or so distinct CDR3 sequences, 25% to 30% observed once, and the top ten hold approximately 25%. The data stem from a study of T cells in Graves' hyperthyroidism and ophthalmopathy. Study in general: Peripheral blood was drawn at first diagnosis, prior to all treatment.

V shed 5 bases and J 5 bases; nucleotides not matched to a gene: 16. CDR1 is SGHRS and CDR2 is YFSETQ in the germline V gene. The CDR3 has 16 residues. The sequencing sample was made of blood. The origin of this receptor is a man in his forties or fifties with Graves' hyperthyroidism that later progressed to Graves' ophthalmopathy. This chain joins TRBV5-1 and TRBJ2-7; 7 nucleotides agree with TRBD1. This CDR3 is CASRGGREPLGNEQYF. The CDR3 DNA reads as TGCGCCAGCAGAGGGGGCAGGGAGCCCCTTGGGAACGAGCAGTACTTC.